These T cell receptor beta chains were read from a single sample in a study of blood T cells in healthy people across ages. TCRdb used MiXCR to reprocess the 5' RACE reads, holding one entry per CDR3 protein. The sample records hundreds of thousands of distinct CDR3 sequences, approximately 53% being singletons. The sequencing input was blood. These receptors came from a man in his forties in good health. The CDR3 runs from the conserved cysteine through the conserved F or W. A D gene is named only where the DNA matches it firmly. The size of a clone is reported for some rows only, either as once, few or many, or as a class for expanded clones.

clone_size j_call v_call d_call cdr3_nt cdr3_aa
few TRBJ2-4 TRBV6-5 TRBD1 TGTGCCAGCAATGAACGGACAGGGCAAGTTGGCGTTCAGTACTTC CASNERTGQVGVQYF
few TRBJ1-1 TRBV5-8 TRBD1 TGTGCCAGCAGCTTGGGGATCGGGACAGCTAACATGAACACTGAAGCTTTCTTT CASSLGIGTANMNTEAFF
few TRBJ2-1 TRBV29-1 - TGCAGCGTTGGGCACCTCTCCGCAGGGGTTTACAATGAGCAGTTCTTC CSVGHLSAGVYNEQFF
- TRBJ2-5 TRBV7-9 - TGTGCCAGCAGCGTAAGAAGGGAAGAGACCCAGTACTTC CASSVRREETQYF
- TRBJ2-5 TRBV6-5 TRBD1 TGTGCCAGCAGATCAGGACAGGGGGGGGGGGCCCAGTACTTC CASRSGQGGGAQYF
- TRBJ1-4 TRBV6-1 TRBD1 TGTGCCAGCAGTGGGACAGGGGGCTACCGGTGGGAAAAACTGTTTTTT CASSGTGGYRWEKLFF
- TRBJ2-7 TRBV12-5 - TGTGCTAGTGGTTTTCACACCTACGAGCAGTACTTC CASGFHTYEQYF
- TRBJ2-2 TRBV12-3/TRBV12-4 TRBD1 TGTGCCAGCAGGACAGGGGGCGCGGGGACCGGGGAGCTGTTTTTT CASRTGGAGTGELFF
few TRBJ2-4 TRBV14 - TGTGCCAGCAGCCAATATACAGGGAGCGTGTTTCAGTACTTC CASSQYTGSVFQYF
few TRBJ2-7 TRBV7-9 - TGTGCCAGCAGCTTAGCTGTCTCCAAGATGTACTACGAGCAGTACTTC CASSLAVSKMYYEQYF
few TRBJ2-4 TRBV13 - TGTGCCAGCAGCTTAGGGGGGCACTCAAAAAACATTCAGTACTTC CASSLGGHSKNIQYF
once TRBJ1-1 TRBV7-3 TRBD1 TGTGCCAGCAGCTCCTCCCCGACAGGGGGACACACTGAAGCTTTCTTT CASSSSPTGGHTEAFF